One sample yielded the 20 T cell receptor beta chains listed below, sequenced in a study of T cell clonality in common variable immunodeficiency. The table came from immunoSEQ multiplex PCR; TCRdb's copy has only in-frame clones and leaves some out. This sample includes 35,000 to 50,000 clones with no singletons; its ten biggest clones take up roughly 3%. The sequencing input was peripheral blood mononuclear cells. These receptors came from a person aged 18 to 70 in good health.

This clone was found many times. Sequencing ends 3 residues short of the CDR3 end; the germline J gene provides the rest. This chain connects TRBV2 to TRBJ1-2; maybe TRBD1 (5 bases). The V gene lost 7 bases and the J gene lost 1 base, with 10 bases spanning the gap. The CDR3 sequence is 13 residues long. The germline gives CDR1 SNHLY, CDR2 FYNNEI. The covered CDR3 bases are TGTGCCAGCACCCCGGGGGTTAACTATGGC. It yields the protein CASTPGVNYG. The entire CDR3 protein is CASTPGVNYGYTF. Full variable domain (missing parts from reference TRBV2 and TRBJ1-2): EPEVTQTPSHQVTQMGQEVILRCVPISNHLYFYWYRQILGQKVEFLVSFYNNEISEKSEIFDDQFSVERPDGSNFTLKIRSTKLEDSAMYFCASTPGVNYGYTFGSGTRLTVV.

This clone was picked up many times. Read data end 3 residues before the CDR3 end; the end is taken from the germline J gene. This sequence joins TRBV10-3 and TRBJ1-6; 9 bases agree with TRBD1. This CDR3 comprises 14 residues. V lost 7 bases, J lost 7 bases, and 5 bases stayed unmatched. Germline V lookup: CDR1 ENHRY, CDR2 SYGVKD. CDR3 bases read: TGTGCCATCAAAACAGGGGGCGCAAATTCACCC. It encodes CAIKTGGANSP. The whole CDR3 protein reads CAIKTGGANSPLHF.

This clone has at least ten counts. Coverage ceases 3 residues before the CDR3 finishes, and the germline J gene fills in the end. V usage is TRBV10-3 and J usage is TRBJ2-2; D is perhaps TRBD2 (6 bases). The CDR3 sequence is 14 residues long. Germline CDR1 reads ENHRY; CDR2 reads SYGVKD. V lost 6 bases, J lost 1 base, and 9 bases lay in between. CDR3 sequence: CAIRDSGNTGELFF. CDR3 bases read: TGTGCCATCAGGGATAGCGGGAACACCGGGGAG.

This clone was counted at least ten times. The read comes to an end 3 residues before the CDR3 does, leaving the germline J gene to fill in the end. The gene calls are TRBV7-2 and TRBJ1-1, with D tentatively TRBD1 (6 bases). This CDR3 comprises 15 residues. Germline CDR1 reads SGHTA; CDR2 reads FQGNSA. Trimming removed 6 bases from V and 4 bases from J, with 18 bases in between. The DNA read from the CDR3 is TGTGCCAGCAGGTTACAAGGGGGATCCGCCACTGAA. It yields the protein CASRLQGGSATE. The whole CDR3 sequence is CASRLQGGSATEAFF.

With respect to this clone: Read coverage stops 3 residues before the CDR3 terminus; the germline J gene supplies the remainder. This chain joins TRBV5-1 and TRBJ2-3, with 12 bases that match TRBD2. V gave up 0 bases and J gave up 5 bases; unmatched junction bases: 4. CDR3 length: 16 residues. Germline-derived CDR1 and CDR2 are SGHRS and YFSETQ. CDR3 in amino acids: CASSLALTSGRDTQYF. CDR3 bases read: TGCGCCAGCAGCTTGGCCTTGACTAGCGGGAGAGATACG. Variable domain in full (rest from reference TRBV5-1 and TRBJ2-3): KAGVTQTPRYLIKTRGQQVTLSCSPISGHRSVSWYQQTPGQGLQFLFEYFSETQRNKGNFPGRFSGRQFSNSRSEMNVSTLELGDSALYLCASSLALTSGRDTQYFGPGTRLTVL.

This clone appeared many times. The read ends 3 residues shy of where the CDR3 ends; the end is completed using the germline J gene. This chain links TRBV6-2 or TRBV6-3 with TRBJ2-5; 12 nucleotides align to TRBD2. The CDR3 extends over 16 amino acids. The J segment lost 4 bases and the V segment lost 6 bases, leaving 9 bases of the junction unmatched. Per the germline V gene, CDR1 is MNHEY and CDR2 is SVGEGT. The CDR3 DNA, read in part, is TGTGCCAGCAGGAAGACTAGCGGGAGAGGGGGAGAGACC. This translates into CASRKTSGRGGET. The whole CDR3 sequence is CASRKTSGRGGETQYF.

Many counts were recorded for this clone. The sequenced fragment ends 3 residues before the CDR3 boundary, so the rest is inferred from the germline J gene. The chain joins TRBV30 to TRBJ1-1, with D unclear. The germline CDR1 and CDR2 sequences are GTSNPN and SVGIG (reference sequence). V was cut by 6 bases and J by 1 base, with 15 bases left in between. The CDR3 totals 14 residues. The CDR3 bases that were read are TGTGCCTGCGACGTAGGGCTGCCGAACACTGAA. As protein: CACDVGLPNTE. The full CDR3 is CACDVGLPNTEAFF.

This clone appeared many times. The CDR3 is cut off 3 residues early in the read; its end comes from the germline J gene. This chain uses TRBV30 with TRBJ1-3; 7 bases map to TRBD1. The CDR3 covers 15 residues. Germline V CDR1 and CDR2: GTSNPN, SVGIG (reference sequence). Losses at the gene ends were 1 base for V and 1 base for J; bases not matched to a gene: 4. CDR3: CAWSGAGGSGNTIYF. The CDR3 bases that were read are TGTGCCTGGAGTGGGGCAGGGGGATCTGGAAACACC.

In its sample, this clone was seen many times. The CDR3 goes on 3 residues after the read ends, and that part is filled in from the germline J gene. This chain joins TRBV7-9 and TRBJ2-1, with 7 bases lining up with TRBD2. V lost 5 bases to trimming and J lost 9 bases; unmatched junction nucleotides: 13. The CDR3 has 15 amino acids. Germline V lookup: CDR1 SEHNR, CDR2 FQNEAQ (reference sequence). The sequenced part of the CDR3 DNA is TGTGCCAGCAGCCCTATCCCCGTCCTAGCGGTTGAG. Encoded protein: CASSPIPVLAVE. The CDR3 in full is CASSPIPVLAVEQFF.

As for this clone: The read comes to an end 3 residues before the CDR3 does, leaving the germline J gene to fill in the end. J is TRBJ1-5 and V is TRBV2, with D perhaps TRBD1 (5 bases). Per germline, CDR1 SNHLY and CDR2 FYNNEI. The CDR3 extends over 14 amino acids. Trimming removed 1 base at V and 5 bases at J, with 9 bases between. CDR3 in amino acids: CASSEGQGHQPQHF. Incomplete CDR3 DNA: TGTGCCAGCAGTGAAGGGCAGGGTCATCAGCCC.

This clone showed up many times. The CDR3 extends 3 residues past the end of the read, so its final part is completed from the germline J gene. V is TRBV19 and J is TRBJ2-7, with D possibly matching TRBD1 (6 bases). Germline values: CDR1 LNHDA, CDR2 SQIVND (reference sequence). This CDR3 has 14 amino acids. Trimming shortened V by 10 bases and J by 0 bases, and 16 bases separated the two germline ends. The CDR3 bases that were read are TGTGCCACCCCCCTCGGACAGTTCTCCTACGAG. Protein: CATPLGQFSYE. The entire CDR3 sequence reads CATPLGQFSYEQYF.

This clone was counted at least ten times. The CDR3 goes on 3 residues after the read ends, and that part is filled in from the germline J gene. This chain joins TRBV5-1 and TRBJ2-6, with D maybe TRBD2 (6 bases). The ends were cut back, 0 bases at V and 2 bases at J, with 9 bases in the middle. Germline V lookup: CDR1 SGHRS, CDR2 YFSETQ. The CDR3 is 16 amino acids. CDR3 region: CASSLGGVAGANVLTF. Incomplete CDR3 DNA: TGCGCCAGCAGCTTGGGCGGGGTGGCTGGGGCCAACGTC. The variable domain in full, with the rest retrieved from reference TRBV5-1 and TRBJ2-6, is KAGVTQTPRYLIKTRGQQVTLSCSPISGHRSVSWYQQTPGQGLQFLFEYFSETQRNKGNFPGRFSGRQFSNSRSEMNVSTLELGDSALYLCASSLGGVAGANVLTFGAGSRLTVL.

Note on this clone: The read gets to within 3 residues of the CDR3 end, and the germline J gene fills in the rest. The chain uses TRBV18 and TRBJ2-3, with 8 positions matching TRBD1. Germline loops: CDR1 KGHSH, CDR2 LQKENI. The CDR3 is 14 amino acids. The CDR3 bases that were read are TGTGCCAGCTCACTTGGCACAGGGGGTCCGCCG. Translation: CASSLGTGGPP. The complete CDR3 sequence is CASSLGTGGPPQYF.

The sample holds many counts of this clone. The read terminates 3 residues before the CDR3 end, so the remaining end is supplied by the germline J gene. The chain couples TRBV4-2 to TRBJ1-5; possible D gene TRBD1, 5 bases. The CDR3 spans 18 residues. The germline CDR1 and CDR2 sequences are LGHNA and YNFKEQ. V lost 3 bases to trimming and J lost 2 bases, with 20 bases between them. The CDR3 DNA, read in part, is TGTGCCAGCAGCCACGACTTGCTTACAGGCTGGGGCAATCAGCCC. The encoded protein is CASSHDLLTGWGNQP. The CDR3, in full, reads CASSHDLLTGWGNQPQHF.

This clone was seen ten or more times. The junction shows a germline mismatch at one end, possibly a read error. Coverage ceases 3 residues before the CDR3 finishes, and the germline J gene fills in the end. This chain connects TRBV20-1 to TRBJ2-7; D is uncertain. This CDR3 contains 12 residues. CDR1 DFQATT and CDR2 SNEGSKA come from the germline V gene (reference sequence). The covered CDR3 bases are TGCAGTGCTCCCGTGGGCTCCTGCGAG. Translation: CSAPVGSCE. The full CDR3 protein is CSAPVGSCEQYF.

In its sample, this clone was seen many times. The observed sequence ends 3 residues before the CDR3 terminus, with the missing tail filled in from the germline J gene. V gene TRBV7-9 combines with J gene TRBJ1-5, with D possibly matching TRBD1 (5 bases). CDR1 and CDR2 (germline): SEHNR, FQNEAQ (reference sequence). The CDR3 runs 14 residues. Deletions cut 1 base from V and 6 bases from J, with 10 bases between. Incomplete CDR3 DNA: TGTGCCAGCAGCTTAGGTCAGGGAAGTCAGCCC. This encodes CASSLGQGSQP. The CDR3 in its entirety is CASSLGQGSQPQHF.

This clone was observed at least ten times. Coverage ceases 3 residues before the CDR3 finishes, and the germline J gene fills in the end. The rearrangement uses TRBV5-4 and TRBJ1-1; D is perhaps TRBD1 (5 bases). The V and J ends lost 0 bases and 1 base respectively, with 7 bases between them. Germline V gives CDR1 SGHNT, CDR2 YYREEE (reference sequence). The CDR3 totals 14 residues. The CDR3 DNA, read in part, is TGTGCCAGCAGCTTGGGACAGTCGAACACTGAA. Protein sequence: CASSLGQSNTE. The entire CDR3 is CASSLGQSNTEAFF.

The table lists this clone with many counts. The CDR3 end falls 3 residues outside the read, so it is completed with the germline J gene. The V and J genes are TRBV13 and TRBJ1-2; 8 nucleotides match TRBD1. The V gene end was trimmed by 4 bases and the J gene end by 5 bases; junction bases not matched to a gene: 12. The germline V gene encodes CDR1 PRHDT and CDR2 FYEKMQ (reference sequence). The CDR3 spans 16 residues. This CDR3 reads CASSSDRGGSSYGYTF. The part of the CDR3 DNA that was read is TGTGCCAGCAGCTCCGACAGGGGTGGTTCTTCGTATGGC.

Of note for this clone: The read ends 3 residues shy of where the CDR3 ends; the end is completed using the germline J gene. The chain combines TRBV7-9 with TRBJ1-1, with D possibly TRBD1 on 5 matching bases. Germline V gene lookup returns CDR1 SEHNR and CDR2 FQNEAQ (reference sequence). Trimming stripped 1 base from V and 0 bases from J, with 9 bases between. CDR3 length: 15 residues. CDR3 DNA (partial): TGTGCCAGCAGCTTAGGTAGCAGGGTGAACACTGAA. The encoded protein is CASSLGSRVNTE. The whole CDR3 sequence is CASSLGSRVNTEAFF.

Regarding this clone: The read halts 3 residues ahead of the CDR3 end, with the missing end drawn from the germline J gene. The chain recombines TRBV18 with TRBJ2-2, with a weak D call TRBD1 (5 bases). CDR3 size: 16 residues. Germline V CDR1 and CDR2: KGHSH, LQKENI. Trimming shortened V by 5 bases and J by 0 bases, and 13 bases separated the two germline ends. The CDR3 loop is CASSEQEPANTGELFF. The sequenced part of the CDR3 DNA is TGTGCCAGCTCAGAACAGGAACCCGCGAACACCGGGGAG.